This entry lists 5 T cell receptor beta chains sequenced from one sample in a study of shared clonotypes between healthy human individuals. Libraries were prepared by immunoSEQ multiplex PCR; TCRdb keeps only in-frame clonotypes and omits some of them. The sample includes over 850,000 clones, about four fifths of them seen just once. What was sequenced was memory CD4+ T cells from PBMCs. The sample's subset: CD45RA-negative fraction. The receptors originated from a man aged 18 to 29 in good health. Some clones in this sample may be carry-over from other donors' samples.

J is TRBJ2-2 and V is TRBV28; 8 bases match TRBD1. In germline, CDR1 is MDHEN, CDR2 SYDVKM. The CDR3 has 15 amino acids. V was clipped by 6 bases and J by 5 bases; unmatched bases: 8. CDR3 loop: CASSPSRGPTGELFF. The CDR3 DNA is TGTGCCAGCAGCCCCAGCAGGGGGCCGACCGGGGAGCTGTTTTTT.

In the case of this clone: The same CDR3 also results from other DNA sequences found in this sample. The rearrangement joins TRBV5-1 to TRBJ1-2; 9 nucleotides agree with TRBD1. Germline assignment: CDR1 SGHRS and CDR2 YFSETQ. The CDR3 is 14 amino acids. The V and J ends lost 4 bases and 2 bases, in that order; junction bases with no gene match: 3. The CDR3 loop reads CASSPGTGNYGYTF. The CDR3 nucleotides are TGCGCCAGCAGCCCAGGGACAGGGAACTATGGCTACACCTTC.

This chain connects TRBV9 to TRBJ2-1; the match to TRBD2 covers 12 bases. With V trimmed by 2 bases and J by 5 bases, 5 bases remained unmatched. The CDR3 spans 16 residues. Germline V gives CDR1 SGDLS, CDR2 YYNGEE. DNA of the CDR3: TGTGCCAGCAGCGTCAAACTAGCGGGAGGTAACAATGAGCAGTTCTTC. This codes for CASSVKLAGGNNEQFF.

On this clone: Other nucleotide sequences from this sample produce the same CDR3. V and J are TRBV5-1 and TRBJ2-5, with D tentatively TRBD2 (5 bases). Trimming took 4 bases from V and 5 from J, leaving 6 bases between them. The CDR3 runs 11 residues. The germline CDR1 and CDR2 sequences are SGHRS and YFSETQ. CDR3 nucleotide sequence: TGCGCCAGCAGCAGAGGGGAGACCCAGTACTTC. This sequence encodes CASSRGETQYF.

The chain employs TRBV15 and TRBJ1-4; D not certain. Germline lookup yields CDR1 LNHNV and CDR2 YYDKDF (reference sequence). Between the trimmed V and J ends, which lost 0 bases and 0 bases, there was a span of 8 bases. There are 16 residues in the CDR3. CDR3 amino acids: CATSRDTPTTNEKLFF. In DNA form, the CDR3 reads TGTGCCACCAGCAGAGATACTCCTACAACTAATGAAAAACTGTTTTTT. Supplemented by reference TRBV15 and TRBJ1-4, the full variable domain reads DAMVIQNPRYQVTQFGKPVTLSCSQTLNHNVMYWYQQKSSQAPKLLFHYYDKDFNNEADTPDNFQSRRPNTSFCFLDIRSPGLGDTAMYLCATSRDTPTTNEKLFFGSGTQLSVL.